This is a list of T cell receptor beta chains from one sample in a study of beta chain features in type 1 diabetes. The method was immunoSEQ multiplex PCR; TCRdb's version includes in-frame clones alone and lacks a portion of them. The table shows over 300,000 clones, with about a tenth occurring only once. The sequenced material came from central memory CD4+ T cells from blood. The receptors derive from a young man with type 1 diabetes. CDR3s include the opening cysteine and the closing phenylalanine or tryptophan. The D gene is left open where the match is weak. For some rows the clone size is stated as once, few or many, or as a class when expanded; others skip it.

j_gene: TRBJ2-2; abundance: -; v_gene: TRBV10-3; d_gene: TRBD1; CDR3aa: CAISAGTGGYTGELFF; CDR3nt: TGTGCCATCAGTGCGGGGACAGGGGGCTACACCGGGGAGCTGTTTTTT
j_gene: TRBJ2-5; abundance: few; v_gene: TRBV10-3; d_gene: TRBD1; CDR3aa: CAISESGQGAVSQYF; CDR3nt: TGTGCCATCAGTGAGTCAGGGCAGGGGGCTGTGTCCCAGTACTTC
j_gene: TRBJ2-7; abundance: few; v_gene: TRBV30; d_gene: TRBD2; CDR3aa: CACETSGGSHEQYF; CDR3nt: TGTGCCTGTGAAACTAGCGGGGGGAGCCACGAGCAGTACTTC
j_gene: TRBJ1-5; abundance: -; v_gene: TRBV28; d_gene: TRBD1; CDR3aa: CASRRTGYRNQPQHF; CDR3nt: TGTGCCAGCAGGAGGACAGGGTACCGGAATCAGCCCCAGCATTTT
j_gene: TRBJ1-2; abundance: many; v_gene: TRBV29-1; d_gene: TRBD1; CDR3aa: CSVAIGQDYGYTF; CDR3nt: TGCAGCGTTGCAATCGGACAGGACTATGGCTACACCTTC
j_gene: TRBJ2-5; abundance: -; v_gene: TRBV2; d_gene: -; CDR3aa: CASSVNTPWETQYF; CDR3nt: TGTGCCAGCAGTGTTAACACCCCTTGGGAGACCCAGTACTTC
j_gene: TRBJ1-5; abundance: few; v_gene: TRBV18; d_gene: -; CDR3aa: CASSQGQYNQPQHF; CDR3nt: TGTGCCAGCTCACAGGGGCAGTACAATCAGCCCCAGCATTTT
j_gene: TRBJ2-5; abundance: few; v_gene: TRBV7-9; d_gene: -; CDR3aa: CASSSGQGYQETQYF; CDR3nt: TGTGCCAGCAGCTCCGGTCAGGGATACCAAGAGACCCAGTACTTC
j_gene: TRBJ2-7; abundance: -; v_gene: TRBV5-6; d_gene: -; CDR3aa: CASSLGPGIFDEQYF; CDR3nt: TGTGCCAGCAGCTTGGGACCCGGAATATTTGACGAGCAGTACTTC
j_gene: TRBJ1-1; abundance: few; v_gene: TRBV29-1; d_gene: TRBD1; CDR3aa: CSVDKADRGSSEAFF; CDR3nt: TGCAGCGTTGACAAAGCGGACAGGGGTTCCTCTGAAGCTTTCTTT
j_gene: TRBJ2-7; abundance: once; v_gene: TRBV14; d_gene: TRBD2; CDR3aa: CASSQDLAGVGEQYF; CDR3nt: TGTGCCAGCAGCCAAGATCTTGCGGGGGTGGGCGAGCAGTACTTC
j_gene: TRBJ2-2; abundance: -; v_gene: TRBV7-9; d_gene: TRBD2; CDR3aa: CASSLLAVGTGELFF; CDR3nt: TGTGCCAGCAGCTTACTAGCGGTTGGCACCGGGGAGCTGTTTTTT
j_gene: TRBJ2-5; abundance: few; v_gene: TRBV7-2; d_gene: TRBD2; CDR3aa: CASSLGGRLAQETQYF; CDR3nt: TGTGCCAGCAGCTTAGGTGGGAGACTAGCGCAAGAGACCCAGTACTTC
j_gene: TRBJ1-1; abundance: -; v_gene: TRBV5-1; d_gene: -; CDR3aa: CASSLGSVAMNTEAFF; CDR3nt: TGCGCCAGCAGCTTGGGGTCGGTGGCGATGAACACTGAAGCTTTCTTT
j_gene: TRBJ2-6; abundance: many; v_gene: TRBV5-1; d_gene: -; CDR3aa: CASSFRASGANVLTF; CDR3nt: TGCGCCAGCAGCTTCAGGGCCTCTGGGGCCAACGTCCTGACTTTC
j_gene: TRBJ2-3; abundance: few; v_gene: TRBV5-1; d_gene: -; CDR3aa: CASSLGLDDTQYF; CDR3nt: TGCGCCAGCAGTTTGGGACTCGACGATACGCAGTATTTT
j_gene: TRBJ2-7; abundance: many; v_gene: TRBV4-3; d_gene: TRBD1; CDR3aa: CASSQETGQGAKQYF; CDR3nt: TGCGCCAGCAGCCAAGAAACGGGACAGGGGGCAAAACAGTACTTC
j_gene: TRBJ2-5; abundance: many; v_gene: TRBV7-2; d_gene: TRBD2; CDR3aa: CASSASGGAKTQYF; CDR3nt: TGTGCCAGCAGCGCTAGCGGGGGGGCAAAGACCCAGTACTTC
j_gene: TRBJ1-1; abundance: few; v_gene: TRBV28; d_gene: -; CDR3aa: CASNLQGRGDEAFF; CDR3nt: TGTGCCAGCAACCTACAGGGCCGGGGGGATGAAGCTTTCTTT
j_gene: TRBJ2-7; abundance: few; v_gene: TRBV5-1; d_gene: TRBD1; CDR3aa: CASSQASGQGSYEQYF; CDR3nt: TGCGCCAGCAGCCAAGCGTCCGGACAGGGTTCCTACGAGCAGTACTTC
j_gene: TRBJ2-5; abundance: -; v_gene: TRBV7-2; d_gene: -; CDR3aa: CASSSPNLETQYF; CDR3nt: TGTGCCAGCAGCTCCCCAAACCTAGAGACCCAGTACTTC
j_gene: TRBJ1-5; abundance: -; v_gene: TRBV18; d_gene: -; CDR3aa: CASSLRGLGGGNQPQHF; CDR3nt: TGTGCCAGCTCTCTTCGTGGCCTAGGGGGAGGCAATCAGCCCCAGCATTTT
j_gene: TRBJ1-1; abundance: few; v_gene: TRBV7-2; d_gene: -; CDR3aa: CASSPSRELTEAFF; CDR3nt: TGTGCCAGCAGCCCGTCCAGGGAATTGACTGAAGCTTTCTTT
j_gene: TRBJ2-5; abundance: few; v_gene: TRBV30; d_gene: TRBD1; CDR3aa: CAWSNWTGKIQETQYF; CDR3nt: TGTGCCTGGAGTAATTGGACAGGGAAGATCCAAGAGACCCAGTACTTC
j_gene: TRBJ2-6; abundance: few; v_gene: TRBV6-1; d_gene: -; CDR3aa: CASRAQKTGANVLTF; CDR3nt: TGTGCCAGCAGGGCCCAGAAGACTGGGGCCAACGTCCTGACTTTC
j_gene: TRBJ2-3; abundance: few; v_gene: TRBV6-6; d_gene: TRBD2; CDR3aa: CASSYNGLEDTQYF; CDR3nt: TGTGCCAGCAGTTATAACGGACTAGAGGATACGCAGTATTTT
j_gene: TRBJ2-1; abundance: few; v_gene: TRBV2; d_gene: -; CDR3aa: CASCPDRGEQFF; CDR3nt: TGTGCCAGCTGTCCGGATCGGGGTGAGCAGTTCTTC
j_gene: TRBJ2-5; abundance: -; v_gene: TRBV7-2; d_gene: TRBD1; CDR3aa: CASSLRQGAGETQYF; CDR3nt: TGTGCCAGCAGCTTAAGACAGGGGGCTGGAGAGACCCAGTACTTC